This T cell receptor (beta chain) was identified during a study of blood T cell repertoires in COVID-19. Looking at the study overall: The United States, Italy and Spain supplied acute and convalescent COVID-19 samples. PBMCs, B-cell-depleted T cells, or T cells were the source of the cDNA or gDNA that made up the material.

V shed 4 bases and J shed 8 bases, with 10 bases lying between them. Per germline, CDR1 KGHDR and CDR2 SFDVKD. The CDR3 runs 13 residues. As handled by the study authors: Estimates of nucleated cell counts were drawn from the amplification of reference gene primers. TCRdb's copy holds only in-frame clones and misses some; the assay was immunoSEQ multiplex PCR. D and trimming come from the DNA, and the V and J calls and clone size come from that table. The sample gives more than 250,000 clones, about 85% of which show up once; 3.6% is in the top ten. The receptor's source is a man in his late teens or twenties with active or convalescent COVID-19. The V gene is TRBV24-1, the J gene TRBJ1-4, with unresolved D. Sequenced sample: peripheral blood. The CDR3 nucleotides are TGTGCCACCAGTGACTACAGAGGGGAAAAACTGTTTTTT. This encodes CATSDYRGEKLFF.